Below, 21 T cell receptor beta chains from the same sample are listed, as sequenced in a study of cytomegalovirus exposure and HLA in healthy donors. Here immunoSEQ multiplex PCR was the method, and the copy in TCRdb shows in-frame clones only, minus some. The sample holds roughly 68,000 clones, just over 95% seen once. The sequencing input was PBMCs. The receptors shown here come from a young woman in good health and CMV-seropositive.

The chain carries TRBV5-6 and TRBJ2-7; maybe TRBD2 (6 bases). CDR1 SGHDT and CDR2 YYEEEE come from the germline V gene. This CDR3 comprises 14 residues. Deletions cut 6 bases from V and 3 bases from J, with 16 bases between. In nucleotides, the CDR3 is TGTGCCAGCACGAACTCGGGACTGGTCTACGAGCAGTACTTC. This encodes CASTNSGLVYEQYF.

The chain joins TRBV2 to TRBJ1-1; the match to TRBD1 covers 9 bases. This CDR3 region has 13 residues. Trimming cost V 3 bases and J 10 bases; bases outside gene matches: 6. Looked up from germline, CDR1 is SNHLY and CDR2 is FYNNEI. CDR3 residues: CASSDGTGIRAFF. The DNA for the CDR3 is TGTGCCAGCAGTGATGGGACAGGGATCCGAGCTTTCTTT. The variable domain in full, completed from reference TRBV2 and TRBJ1-1, reads EPEVTQTPSHQVTQMGQEVILRCVPISNHLYFYWYRQILGQKVEFLVSFYNNEISEKSEIFDDQFSVERPDGSNFTLKIRSTKLEDSAMYFCASSDGTGIRAFFGQGTRLTVV.

The chain uses TRBV19 and TRBJ2-1; D perhaps matches TRBD2 (6 bases). CDR1 LNHDA and CDR2 SQIVND come from the germline V gene (reference sequence). The V end was cut by 3 bases, the J end by 0 bases, with 15 bases between. CDR3 length: 17 amino acids. The DNA for the CDR3 is TGTGCCAGTAGTATGTTTCCCCTCGGGGGCTCCTACAATGAGCAGTTCTTC. Protein: CASSMFPLGGSYNEQFF.

This chain joins TRBV12-5 and TRBJ2-5; D is perhaps TRBD2 (7 bases). This CDR3 contains 15 residues. V lost 6 bases and J lost 5, with 19 bases in between. The germline CDR1 and CDR2 sequences are LGHNT and FRNRAP. CDR3 coding DNA: TGTGCTAGTGGCAGATCCGGGGGGCTTTTTGAGACCCAGTACTTC. Amino acids: CASGRSGGLFETQYF.

V gene TRBV28 combines with J gene TRBJ2-1; 9 nucleotides align to TRBD1. This CDR3 has 15 residues. In germline, CDR1 is MDHEN, CDR2 SYDVKM. The V gene end was trimmed by 6 bases and the J gene end by 4 bases; junction bases not matched to a gene: 7. The CDR3 DNA is TGTGCCAGCAGACCGGGGGACAGGGAGTACAATGAGCAGTTCTTC. Its protein product is CASRPGDREYNEQFF.

The chain couples TRBV29-1 to TRBJ1-2; the match to TRBD1 covers 10 bases. The CDR3 totals 13 residues. Per the germline V gene, CDR1 is SQVTM and CDR2 is ANQGSEA. After removal of 6 bases from V and 2 bases from J, the junction contained 3 bases not matched to a gene. The DNA for the CDR3 is TGCAGCGTGGGACAGGGGACGAACTATGGCTACACCTTC. Translated, it gives CSVGQGTNYGYTF.

The chain uses TRBV11-2 and TRBJ2-7, with TRBD2 matching 12 bases. V trimming: 2 bases; J trimming: 5 bases; junction bases outside the gene matches: 1. CDR3 size: 14 residues. From germline, CDR1 is SGHAT and CDR2 FQNNGV. The DNA for the CDR3 is TGTGCCAGCAGCTTACTAGCGGGAGGGGACGAGCAGTACTTC. Encoded protein: CASSLLAGGDEQYF.

The chain joins TRBV19 to TRBJ1-5; 7 bases map to TRBD1. Germline V gives CDR1 LNHDA, CDR2 SQIVND (reference sequence). CDR3 length: 15 amino acids. V gave up 3 bases and J gave up 2 bases; unmatched junction bases: 4. Here the CDR3 reads CASSIFDRGNQPQHF. CDR3 nucleotides: TGTGCCAGTAGTATTTTTGACAGGGGCAATCAGCCCCAGCATTTT.

The chain carries TRBV7-9 and TRBJ2-7, with 10 nucleotides matching TRBD2. This CDR3 region has 15 residues. Germline assignment: CDR1 SEHNR and CDR2 FQNEAQ (reference sequence). V lost 5 bases and J lost 5; bases outside the gene matches: 9. CDR3 sequence: CASSLFGLAGDEQYF. The CDR3 DNA reads as TGTGCCAGCAGCCTCTTCGGGCTAGCGGGAGACGAGCAGTACTTC. Full variable domain (remainder filled in from reference TRBV7-9 and TRBJ2-7): DTGVSQNPRHKITKRGQNVTFRCDPISEHNRLYWYRQTLGQGPEFLTYFQNEAQLEKSRLLSDRFSAERPKGSFSTLEIQRTEQGDSAMYLCASSLFGLAGDEQYFGPGTRLTVT.

The chain recombines TRBV5-1 with TRBJ2-1; 7 nucleotides align to TRBD1. The ends lost 0 bases at V and 5 bases at J; junction bases unmatched: 5. The germline V gene encodes CDR1 SGHRS and CDR2 YFSETQ. This CDR3 has 15 amino acids. CDR3 sequence: CASSLEQGTDNEQFF. The CDR3 nucleotides are TGCGCCAGCAGCTTGGAACAGGGGACCGACAATGAGCAGTTCTTC.

This chain links TRBV27 with TRBJ2-3, with D possibly being TRBD2 (6 bases). The V end was cut by 4 bases, the J end by 2 bases, with 16 bases between. Germline V gives CDR1 MNHEY, CDR2 SMNVEV (reference sequence). This CDR3 contains 16 residues. The CDR3 DNA follows: TGTGCCAGCAGTTCGACTAGGACGTTTGCCACAGATACGCAGTATTTT. This sequence encodes CASSSTRTFATDTQYF.

J is TRBJ2-7 and V is TRBV18; TRBD2 matches at 7 bases. V trimming: 2 bases; J trimming: 2 bases; junction bases outside the gene matches: 3. Germline assignment: CDR1 KGHSH and CDR2 LQKENI. The CDR3 sequence is 14 residues long. The chain's CDR3 is CASSPVAGAYEQYF. In nucleotides, the CDR3 is TGTGCCAGCTCACCAGTGGCGGGAGCCTACGAGCAGTACTTC.

CDR3 nucleotide sequence: TGTGCCAGCAGTCCCTCCCGCTATATGGGACAGGGGAACTATGGCTACACCTTC. As protein: CASSPSRYMGQGNYGYTF. V usage is TRBV28 and J usage is TRBJ1-2; 10 bases match TRBD1. V was clipped by 5 bases and J by 2 bases; unmatched bases: 14. CDR3 size: 18 residues. The germline V gene has CDR1 MDHEN and CDR2 SYDVKM.

The gene calls are TRBV28 and TRBJ2-2; 7 bases map to TRBD2. This CDR3 is built from 16 residues. Per germline, CDR1 MDHEN and CDR2 SYDVKM. Unmatched junction bases numbered 8, after V lost 4 bases and J lost 3 bases. CDR3 protein: CASSSSGRADTGELFF. In DNA, the CDR3 is TGTGCCAGCAGTTCGTCGGGGAGGGCAGACACCGGGGAGCTGTTTTTT.

This chain uses TRBV4-3 with TRBJ2-2; 7 nucleotides match TRBD2. This CDR3 region has 17 residues. J gave up 1 base and V 0 bases, and 5 bases lay outside the gene matches. Germline V gives CDR1 LGHNA, CDR2 YSLEER. CDR3 sequence reads: CASSQDSLAVNTGELFF. The CDR3 DNA is TGCGCCAGCAGCCAAGATAGCCTAGCGGTGAACACCGGGGAGCTGTTTTTT.

This chain links TRBV15 with TRBJ2-1, with 10 bases matching TRBD2. In germline, CDR1 is LNHNV, CDR2 YYDKDF (reference sequence). V dropped 3 bases and J dropped 7; count of bases not matched to a gene: 6. The CDR3 is 15 amino acids. The CDR3 here is CATSSPRTSGNEQFF. The CDR3 DNA reads TGTGCCACCAGCAGCCCCCGGACTAGCGGAAATGAGCAGTTCTTC.

The gene calls are TRBV4-1 and TRBJ2-2; 7 bases are shared with TRBD2. Unmatched junction bases numbered 5, after V lost 0 bases and J lost 4 bases. The CDR3 length is 16 residues. Looked up from germline, CDR1 is MGHRA and CDR2 is YSYEKL. The DNA for the CDR3 is TGCGCCAGCAGCCAAGAGGCGGGAGTCCCCACCGGGGAGCTGTTTTTT. It specifies CASSQEAGVPTGELFF.

This clone was picked up one time. The chain uses TRBV25-1 and TRBJ2-5; the D gene is possibly TRBD2 (5 bases). This CDR3 has 16 amino acids. Trimming took off 3 bases at V and 2 bases at J, with 16 bases between the two ends. Germline V gene data show CDR1 as MGHDK and CDR2 as SYGVNS. CDR3 residues: CASSDPGKQNQETQYF. The CDR3 DNA is TGTGCCAGCAGTGATCCGGGGAAACAAAATCAAGAGACCCAGTACTTC.

This clone was seen just once. The chain has TRBV9 and TRBJ2-5, with D tentatively TRBD1 (6 bases). CDR3 length: 15 residues. Germline loops: CDR1 SGDLS, CDR2 YYNGEE. V was shortened by 0 bases and J by 5 bases, with 14 bases between the two germline ends. The CDR3 coding sequence is TGTGCCAGCAGCGTAGTGCCACAGGGTTCGGAGACCCAGTACTTC. Protein: CASSVVPQGSETQYF.

This clone was recorded only once. This chain connects TRBV6-6 to TRBJ1-5; D unresolved. Trimming took off 4 bases at V and 3 bases at J, with 16 bases between the two ends. The germline V gene has CDR1 MNHNY and CDR2 SVGAGI (reference sequence). This CDR3 is built from 16 residues. The CDR3 here is CASSWSGPEVNQPQHF. The DNA of the CDR3 is TGTGCCAGCAGTTGGAGCGGGCCGGAGGTCAATCAGCCCCAGCATTTT.

The table lists this clone with a count of one. The chain recombines TRBV7-8 with TRBJ2-2; D possibly corresponds to TRBD2 (6 bases). Per the germline V gene, CDR1 is SGHVS and CDR2 is FQNEAQ. V lost 1 base and J 6 bases, leaving 18 bases between the germline ends. The CDR3 has 17 amino acids. Here the CDR3 DNA reads TGTGCCAGCAGCTTAGGTCAAGTGGGAGGACGGTCCGGGGAGCTGTTTTTT. This sequence encodes CASSLGQVGGRSGELFF.